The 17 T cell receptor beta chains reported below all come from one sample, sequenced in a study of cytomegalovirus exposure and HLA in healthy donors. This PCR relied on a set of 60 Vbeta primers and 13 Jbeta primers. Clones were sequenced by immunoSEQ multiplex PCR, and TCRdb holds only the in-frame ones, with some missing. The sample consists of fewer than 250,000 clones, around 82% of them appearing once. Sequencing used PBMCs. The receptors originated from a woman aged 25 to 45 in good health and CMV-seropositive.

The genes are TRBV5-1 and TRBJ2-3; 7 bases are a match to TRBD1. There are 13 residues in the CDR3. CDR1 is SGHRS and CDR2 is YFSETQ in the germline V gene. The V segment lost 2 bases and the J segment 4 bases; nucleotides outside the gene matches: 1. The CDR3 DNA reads TGCGCCAGCAGCTTACAGGGGTCAGATACGCAGTATTTT. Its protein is CASSLQGSDTQYF.

CDR3 sequence (DNA): TGCGCCAGCAGCTTGGATGGGACAGTGGCAGATACGCAGTATTTT. Its protein product is CASSLDGTVADTQYF. This chain connects TRBV5-1 to TRBJ2-3, with TRBD1 matching over 7 bases. There are 15 residues in the CDR3. V was clipped by 0 bases and J by 4 bases; unmatched bases: 5. Per the germline V gene, CDR1 is SGHRS and CDR2 is YFSETQ.

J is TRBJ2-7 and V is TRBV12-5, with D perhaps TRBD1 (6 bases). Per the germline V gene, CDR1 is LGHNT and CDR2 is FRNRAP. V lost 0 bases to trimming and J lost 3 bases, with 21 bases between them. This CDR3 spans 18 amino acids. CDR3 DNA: TGTGCTAGTGGTTTGGTACTGGGACACGTAGAACGAAGCTACGAGCAGTACTTC. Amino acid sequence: CASGLVLGHVERSYEQYF.

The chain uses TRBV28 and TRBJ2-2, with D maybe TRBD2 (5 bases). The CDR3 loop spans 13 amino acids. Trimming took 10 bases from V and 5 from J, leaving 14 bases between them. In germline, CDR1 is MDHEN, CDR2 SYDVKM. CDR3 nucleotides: TGTGCCACCGCACCGCCGGGGACCGGGGAGCTGTTTTTT. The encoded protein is CATAPPGTGELFF.

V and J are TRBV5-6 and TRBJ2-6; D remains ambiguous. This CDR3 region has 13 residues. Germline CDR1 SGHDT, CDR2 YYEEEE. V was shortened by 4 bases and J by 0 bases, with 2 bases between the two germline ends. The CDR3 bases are TGTGCCAGCAGCCTCTCTGGGGCCAACGTCCTGACTTTC. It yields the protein CASSLSGANVLTF.

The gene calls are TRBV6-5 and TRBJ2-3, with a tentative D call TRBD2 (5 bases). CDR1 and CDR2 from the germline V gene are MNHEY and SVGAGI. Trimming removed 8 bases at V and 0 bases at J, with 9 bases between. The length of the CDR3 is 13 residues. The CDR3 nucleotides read TGTGCCAGCGGAGGCCCTAGCACAGATACGCAGTATTTT. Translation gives CASGGPSTDTQYF.

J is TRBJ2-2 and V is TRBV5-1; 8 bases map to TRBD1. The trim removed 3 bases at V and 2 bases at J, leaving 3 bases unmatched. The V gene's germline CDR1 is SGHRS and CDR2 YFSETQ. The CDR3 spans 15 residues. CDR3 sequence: CASSSTGDNTGELFF. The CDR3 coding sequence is TGCGCCAGCAGCTCGACAGGGGACAACACCGGGGAGCTGTTTTTT.

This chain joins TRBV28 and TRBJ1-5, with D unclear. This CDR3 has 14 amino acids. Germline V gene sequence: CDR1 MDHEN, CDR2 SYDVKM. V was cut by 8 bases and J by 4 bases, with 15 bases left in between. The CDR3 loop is CASQRRRVNQPQHF. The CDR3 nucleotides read TGTGCCAGCCAGAGACGGAGAGTAAATCAGCCCCAGCATTTT. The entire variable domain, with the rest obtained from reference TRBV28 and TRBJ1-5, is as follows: DVKVTQSSRYLVKRTGEKVFLECVQDMDHENMFWYRQDPGLGLRLIYFSYDVKMKEKGDIPEGYSVSREKKERFSLILESASTNQTSMYLCASQRRRVNQPQHFGDGTRLSIL.

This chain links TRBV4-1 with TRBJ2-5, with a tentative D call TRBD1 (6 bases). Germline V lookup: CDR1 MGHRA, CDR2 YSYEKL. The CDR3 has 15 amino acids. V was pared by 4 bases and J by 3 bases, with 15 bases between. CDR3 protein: CASSPGQRPKETQYF. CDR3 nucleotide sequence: TGCGCCAGCAGCCCCGGACAGCGCCCAAAAGAGACCCAGTACTTC.

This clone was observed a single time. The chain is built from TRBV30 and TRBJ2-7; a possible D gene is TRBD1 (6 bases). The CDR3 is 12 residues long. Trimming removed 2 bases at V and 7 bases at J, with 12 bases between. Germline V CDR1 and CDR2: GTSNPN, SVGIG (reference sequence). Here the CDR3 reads CAWSRQGKEQYF. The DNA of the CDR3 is TGTGCCTGGAGTCGGCAGGGGAAAGAGCAGTACTTC.

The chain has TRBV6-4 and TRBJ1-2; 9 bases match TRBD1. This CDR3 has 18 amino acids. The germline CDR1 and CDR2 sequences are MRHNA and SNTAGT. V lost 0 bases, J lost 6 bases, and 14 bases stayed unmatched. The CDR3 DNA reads TGTGCCAGCAGTGACTCCGAGACAGGGGGACAGGGATGCAATGGCTACACCTTC. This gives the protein CASSDSETGGQGCNGYTF.

CDR3 in DNA: TGTGCCAGCAGTGGCACACAGGGCCTCTCTGGAAACACCATATATTTT. Translating gives CASSGTQGLSGNTIYF. The rearrangement links TRBV6-1 to TRBJ1-3, with D possibly being TRBD1 (6 bases). CDR1 is MNHNS and CDR2 is SASEGT in the germline V gene. Trimming removed 4 bases at V and 0 bases at J, with 13 bases between. This CDR3 spans 16 amino acids.

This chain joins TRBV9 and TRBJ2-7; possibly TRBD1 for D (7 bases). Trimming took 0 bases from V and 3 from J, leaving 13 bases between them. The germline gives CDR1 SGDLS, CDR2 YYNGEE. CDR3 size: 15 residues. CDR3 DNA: TGTGCCAGCAGCGTAGCTACGGGGGACAGCTACGAGCAGTACTTC. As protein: CASSVATGDSYEQYF.

Here the CDR3 DNA reads TGCGCCAGCAGCCATCCCCGGGACTTCTATGGCTACACCTTC. Translation gives CASSHPRDFYGYTF. V usage is TRBV4-1 and J usage is TRBJ1-2; D is perhaps TRBD1 (5 bases). V was pared by 3 bases and J by 4 bases, with 12 bases between. The V gene's germline CDR1 is MGHRA and CDR2 YSYEKL. This CDR3 is 14 amino acids long.

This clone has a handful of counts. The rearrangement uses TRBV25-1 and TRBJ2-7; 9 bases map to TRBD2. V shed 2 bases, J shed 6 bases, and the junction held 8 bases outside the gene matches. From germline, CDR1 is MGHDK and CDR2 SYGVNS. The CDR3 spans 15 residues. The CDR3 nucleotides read TGTGCCAGCAGTGAAGACAAGCGGGGGGAGGCCGAGCAGTACTTC. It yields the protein CASSEDKRGEAEQYF.

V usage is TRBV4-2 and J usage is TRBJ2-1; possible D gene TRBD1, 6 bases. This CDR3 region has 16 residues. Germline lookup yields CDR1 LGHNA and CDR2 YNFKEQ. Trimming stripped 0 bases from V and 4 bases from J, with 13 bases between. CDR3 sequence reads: CASSQDPQGMYNEQFF. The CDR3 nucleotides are TGTGCCAGCAGCCAAGATCCCCAGGGGATGTACAATGAGCAGTTCTTC.

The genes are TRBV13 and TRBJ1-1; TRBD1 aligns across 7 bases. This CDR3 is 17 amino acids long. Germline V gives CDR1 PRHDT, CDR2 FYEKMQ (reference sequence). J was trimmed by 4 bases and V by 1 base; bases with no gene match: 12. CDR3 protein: CASSLDETGRSVTEAFF. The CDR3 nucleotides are TGTGCCAGCAGCTTAGACGAGACAGGGAGGTCGGTCACTGAAGCTTTCTTT.